This TCR beta chain was sequenced during a study of shared T cell receptors in the human thymus. The CDR3 loop spans 19 amino acids. The junction had 7 bases not matched to a gene; V was cut back by 0 bases and J by 1 base. CDR1 SGHDN and CDR2 FVKESK come from the germline V gene. Assay used: immunoSEQ multiplex PCR; TCRdb lists only in-frame clones, some missing. The profile shows hundreds of thousands of clones, 85% to 95% of them singletons. This sequence was found in a human donor. The sample taken for sequencing was thymocytes. This chain joins TRBV14 and TRBJ2-3; 13 bases match TRBD2. In DNA form, the CDR3 reads TGTGCCAGCAGCCAAGACCGACTAGCGGGAGGACGCTGCACAGATACGCAGTATTTT. Amino acid sequence: CASSQDRLAGGRCTDTQYF. Together with reference TRBV14 and TRBJ2-3, the CDR3 gives the full variable domain: EAGVTQFPSHSVIEKGQTVTLRCDPISGHDNLYWYRRVMGKEIKFLLHFVKESKQDESGMPNNRFLAERTGGTYSTLKVQPAELEDSGVYFCASSQDRLAGGRCTDTQYFGPGTRLTVL.